The text below deals with one T cell receptor beta chain. This sample is part of a study of shared clonotypes between healthy human individuals. V trimming: 3 bases; J trimming: 5 bases; junction bases outside the gene matches: 16. Looked up from germline, CDR1 is SGHTS and CDR2 is YDEGEE. This CDR3 is built from 17 residues. Assay used: immunoSEQ multiplex PCR; TCRdb lists only in-frame clones, some missing. The profile shows 2 million to 2.5 million clones, approximately 90% of them singletons. The sequenced sample consisted of naive CD4+ T cells from PBMCs. Subset meaning: CD45RA+ positively selected. The receptor comes from a young man in good health. Some clones in this sample may be carry-over from other donors' samples. V gene TRBV5-8 combines with J gene TRBJ1-2; 7 nucleotides agree with TRBD1. The CDR3 here is CASSYRGPRKQPYGYTF. CDR3 nucleotides: TGTGCCAGCAGCTATAGGGGGCCCCGCAAGCAACCTTATGGCTACACCTTC.